A selection of T cell receptor beta chains follows, all from one sample in a study of cytomegalovirus exposure and HLA in healthy donors. The protocol was immunoSEQ multiplex PCR, while the TCRdb copy is restricted to in-frame clones and leaves out a portion. Of some 99,000 clones listed, roughly four fifths were seen once; the top ten hold approximately 8%. The sequenced sample consisted of PBMCs. Every receptor here comes from a female donor in good health and CMV-seronegative. Both conserved end residues are trimmed from each CDR3. The order of the fields is V gene, J gene, CDR3 protein.

TRBV4-1	TRBJ1-6	ASSQDRDRDNSPLH
TRBV5-1	TRBJ2-1	ASSLGQGSYNEQF
TRBV9	TRBJ2-2	ASSSRVEAGELF
TRBV2	TRBJ1-2	ASSELTGQLGYT
TRBV27	TRBJ2-7	ASSLAPGLSYEQY
TRBV6-5	TRBJ1-6	ATRPGQGYSPLH
TRBV7-8	TRBJ1-5	ASSLVLTSNQPQH
TRBV7-2	TRBJ2-3	ASSEGLAGFRGTQY
TRBV28	TRBJ2-5	ASSTGVETQY
TRBV5-6	TRBJ1-6	ASSSWSSYNSPLH
TRBV7-6	TRBJ2-7	ASSFGRSFSYEQY
TRBV10-3	TRBJ1-2	AISYRGYGYT
TRBV30	TRBJ1-2	AWTRTELNYGYT
TRBV28	TRBJ2-5	ASSLPSAQRTQY
TRBV9	TRBJ2-1	ASSVSFRGLAGGPGYEQF
TRBV6-5	TRBJ2-7	ASSYSRVGGHEQY
TRBV11-2	TRBJ2-1	ASSPTQGKQF
TRBV27	TRBJ2-2	ASSGRLSTGELF
TRBV28	TRBJ2-1	ASSRNRGLSYNEQF
TRBV7-2	TRBJ2-2	ASTPNNRLAFTGELF
TRBV11-3	TRBJ2-1	ASSNTGTSEYNEQF
TRBV18	TRBJ1-2	ASSPSGAQGVLYGYT
TRBV28	TRBJ2-7	ASSTFFAGGDEQY
TRBV7-8	TRBJ2-7	ASSPPRQGLIYEQY
TRBV7-3	TRBJ2-3	ASSRTSDSTDTQY
TRBV2	TRBJ2-1	ATKRGGGAESNEQF
TRBV6-5	TRBJ1-3	ASNYGNTIY
TRBV27	TRBJ2-7	ASSSPSGATYEQY
TRBV21-1	TRBJ2-1	ASSKWSSGGDTFVPNEQF